A selection of T cell receptor beta chains follows, all from one sample in a study of memory CD4+ T cells and cytomegalovirus serostatus. Generated by immunoSEQ multiplex PCR, the TCRdb table keeps only in-frame clones and is missing some. The sample comprises around 61,000 clones, over 80% of which are singletons, and roughly 0.4% rests with the top ten. The specimen sequenced was memory CD4+ T cells from blood. These receptors all stem from an adult in good health and CMV-seronegative. Both conserved end residues are part of each CDR3. A D gene is named only where the DNA matches it firmly. Rows give clone size only sometimes, using once, few, many, or a class for an expanded clone.

clone_size,d_call,j_call,v_call,cdr3_nt,cdr3_aa
.,.,TRBJ2-7,TRBV30,TGTGCCTGGAGTCAGGACGCCTACGAGCAGTACTTC,CAWSQDAYEQYF
.,.,TRBJ1-1,TRBV9,TGTGCCAGCAGCTCCATACAGGGGAACACTGAAGCTTTCTTT,CASSSIQGNTEAFF
.,.,TRBJ2-3,TRBV5-1,TGCGCCAGCAGTCCTCCATGGGGAGATACGCAGTATTTT,CASSPPWGDTQYF
.,.,TRBJ1-1,TRBV7-2,TGTGCCAGCAGCTTCGGACAGCTTTCTGAAGCTTTCTTT,CASSFGQLSEAFF
.,.,TRBJ2-2,TRBV28,TGTGCCGGATCGGGACGGTCCGGGGAGCTGTTTTTT,CAGSGRSGELFF
few,.,TRBJ1-3,TRBV30,TGTGCCTGGAACAGACTCCTCTCTGGAAACACCATATATTTT,CAWNRLLSGNTIYF
.,.,TRBJ1-1,TRBV18,TGTGCCAGCTCACCCGGTGCACAGGAGGACACTGAAGCTTTCTTT,CASSPGAQEDTEAFF
once,TRBD2,TRBJ2-1,TRBV7-8,TGTGCCAGCAGCTTAGAGGGGTTGACTAGCGGGGGGGCCAATGAGCAGTTCTTC,CASSLEGLTSGGANEQFF
.,.,TRBJ1-1,TRBV11-3,TGTGCCAGCAGCCTGCGGGGGAACACTGAAGCTTTCTTT,CASSLRGNTEAFF
few,.,TRBJ1-3,TRBV2,TGTGCCAGCCGGGTGTCTGGAAACACCATATATTTT,CASRVSGNTIYF
.,.,TRBJ1-2,TRBV11-2,TGTGCCAGCAGCTCAAGGGGCGGGTCCCCAGAAAGGTATGGCTACACCTTC,CASSSRGGSPERYGYTF
once,.,TRBJ2-7,TRBV27,TGTGCCAGCAGTTTCCAGGGGTTCGGGGGCGAGCAGTACTTC,CASSFQGFGGEQYF
once,.,TRBJ1-1,TRBV18,TGTGCCAGCTCACCAGGGCGGGGGAACACTGAAGCTTTCTTT,CASSPGRGNTEAFF
.,TRBD1,TRBJ1-6,TRBV27,TGTGCCAGCAGTCCGGACAGGATTAATTCACCCCTCCACTTT,CASSPDRINSPLHF
.,.,TRBJ2-7,TRBV11-1,TGTGCCAGCAGCTTACGACCCCAAGATAGCGAGCAGTACTTC,CASSLRPQDSEQYF
.,.,TRBJ2-7,TRBV4-1,TGCGCCAGCAAGGGTAGCGACTACGAGCAGTACTTC,CASKGSDYEQYF
.,.,TRBJ1-5,TRBV18,TGTGCCAGCTCTCTCGACGGATATAGCAATCAGCCCCAGCATTTT,CASSLDGYSNQPQHF